The 30 T cell receptor beta chains presented below share a single source sample, sequenced in a study. Profiled with immunoSEQ multiplex PCR; TCRdb holds only in-frame clones, not every one. Of 60,000 to 85,000 clones listed, around 95% are singletons. Sequenced sample: PBMCs. Source of these receptors: a man aged 35 to 55 with rheumatoid arthritis.

The V call is TRBV2, the J call TRBJ2-1; 7 nucleotides match TRBD2. Germline lookup yields CDR1 SNHLY and CDR2 FYNNEI. Trimming removed 5 bases from V and 9 bases from J; junction bases left unmatched: 10. The CDR3 runs to 14 residues. CDR3 bases: TGTGCCAGCAGTTTCCGAATCGCGGGAGCTGAGCAGTTCTTC. This codes for CASSFRIAGAEQFF.

To note about this clone: At one of its ends the junction is not consistent with the germline gene, which may arise from a read error. The V call is TRBV5-6, the J call TRBJ1-3; TRBD1 agrees at 9 bases. CDR1 SGHDT and CDR2 YYEEEE come from the germline V gene. This CDR3 is built from 13 residues. CDR3 in DNA: TGTGCCAGCAGCAAGGGACAGGGAACCACCATATATTTT. Its translation is CASSKGQGTTIYF.

The chain carries TRBV27 and TRBJ2-3; 10 positions match TRBD1. CDR1 and CDR2 from the germline V gene are MNHEY and SMNVEV (reference sequence). The length of the CDR3 is 14 residues. V dropped 9 bases and J dropped 3; count of bases not matched to a gene: 6. CDR3 sequence reads: CASKDRGRTDTQYF. The CDR3 region has the DNA TGTGCCAGTAAAGACAGGGGGCGTACAGATACGCAGTATTTT.

The chain recombines TRBV4-2 with TRBJ1-5; 7 nucleotides align to TRBD1. This CDR3 has 17 residues. CDR1 is LGHNA, CDR2 YNFKEQ, per germline. The J segment lost 0 bases and the V segment lost 1 base, leaving 6 bases of the junction unmatched. CDR3 protein: CASSQGGTEFSNQPQHF. CDR3 DNA: TGTGCCAGCAGCCAAGGGGGGACAGAGTTTAGCAATCAGCCCCAGCATTTT.

This chain uses TRBV6-6 with TRBJ1-3; D is uncertain. CDR3 length: 15 amino acids. V lost 6 bases, J lost 2 bases, and 14 bases lay in between. CDR1 MNHNY and CDR2 SVGAGI come from the germline V gene (reference sequence). The CDR3 loop is CASRQTVLAGNTIYF. DNA of the CDR3: TGTGCCAGCAGACAAACCGTCCTAGCTGGAAACACCATATATTTT.

V is TRBV4-3 and J is TRBJ1-5; no definite D call. The CDR3 spans 15 residues. CDR1 and CDR2 from the germline V gene are LGHNA and YSLEER. Trimming removed 1 base from V and 2 bases from J, with 9 bases in between. The CDR3 coding sequence is TGCGCCAGCAGCCAAGGTCGGGGTGGCAATCAGCCCCAGCATTTT. Translation: CASSQGRGGNQPQHF.

The rearrangement links TRBV7-3 to TRBJ2-1; 9 nucleotides align to TRBD2. The CDR3 is 16 amino acids. In germline, CDR1 is SGHTA, CDR2 FQGTGA. V lost 0 bases and J lost 5; bases outside the gene matches: 5. Written as DNA, the CDR3 is TGTGCCAGCAGCTTAACGAGTAGCGGGGGTAACAATGAGCAGTTCTTC. This sequence encodes CASSLTSSGGNNEQFF.

J is TRBJ1-2 and V is TRBV5-1; maybe TRBD1 (5 bases). CDR3 length equals 15 residues. Per germline, CDR1 SGHRS and CDR2 YFSETQ. V lost 0 bases to trimming and J lost 4 bases, with 13 bases between them. CDR3 DNA: TGCGCCAGCAGCTTGGTTGGGGGTGCCTCCTATGGCTACACCTTC. It yields the protein CASSLVGGASYGYTF.

CDR3 amino acids: CASSRKQGASPGVLTF. The DNA for the CDR3 is TGTGCCAGCAGCCGGAAACAGGGGGCGAGTCCAGGCGTCCTGACTTTC. The chain joins TRBV3-1 (or the pseudogene TRBV3-2) to TRBJ2-6; TRBD1 agrees at 9 bases. The CDR3 has 16 residues. Germline V lookup: CDR1 LGHDT, CDR2 YNNKEL (reference sequence). The V and J ends lost 4 bases and 12 bases, in that order; junction bases with no gene match: 13.

In the case of this clone: A junction boundary mismatches the germline segment, possibly from a read error. The chain joins TRBV7-7 to TRBJ2-3; D not resolved. The germline CDR1 and CDR2 sequences are SSHAT and FNYEAQ (reference sequence). The CDR3 has 13 residues. The CDR3 DNA is TGTGCTAGCAGCTTCGGCAACACAGATACGCAGTATTTT. It translates to CASSFGNTDTQYF.

This chain links TRBV24-1 with TRBJ2-1, with 9 bases aligning to TRBD2. This CDR3 contains 17 residues. Germline V lookup: CDR1 KGHDR, CDR2 SFDVKD. V gave up 4 bases and J gave up 0 bases; unmatched junction bases: 6. The CDR3 nucleotides are TGTGCCACCAGTGACCCACTTAGCGGGAGCTCCTACAATGAGCAGTTCTTC. Encoded protein: CATSDPLSGSSYNEQFF.

The rearrangement links TRBV5-4 to TRBJ2-7; no firm D call. The CDR3 contains 13 residues. The germline CDR1 and CDR2 sequences are SGHNT and YYREEE (reference sequence). With 1 base removed from V and 7 bases from J, the gap between germline ends came to 12 bases. CDR3 in DNA: TGTGCCAGCAGCTTGTCCCCCCCACGAGAGCAGTACTTC. Amino acids: CASSLSPPREQYF. Looking up the rest from reference TRBV5-4 and TRBJ2-7 gives the full variable domain: ETGVTQSPTHLIKTRGQQVTLRCSSQSGHNTVSWYQQALGQGPQFIFQYYREEENGRGNFPPRFSGLQFPNYSSELNVNALELDDSALYLCASSLSPPREQYFGPGTRLTVT.

This chain connects TRBV6-6 to TRBJ1-4; tentative D call: TRBD1 (5 bases). CDR1 MNHNY and CDR2 SVGAGI come from the germline V gene (reference sequence). V was shortened by 1 base and J by 1 base, with 7 bases between the two germline ends. The CDR3 covers 15 residues. DNA of the CDR3: TGTGCCAGCAGTTACTGGGGGGGAACTAATGAAAAACTGTTTTTT. It yields the protein CASSYWGGTNEKLFF.

This clone was counted once. V is TRBV5-4 and J is TRBJ1-2, with D possibly matching TRBD1 (5 bases). The CDR3 is 14 residues long. The germline V gene encodes CDR1 SGHNT and CDR2 YYREEE (reference sequence). The V and J ends lost 3 bases and 6 bases respectively, with 15 bases between them. The CDR3 sequence: CASSSAGAADGYTF. CDR3 DNA: TGTGCCAGCAGCTCCGCCGGGGCCGCGGATGGCTACACCTTC.

The chain couples TRBV27 to TRBJ2-3, with TRBD1 identical over 7 bases. Unmatched junction bases numbered 5, after V lost 2 bases and J lost 3 bases. CDR3 length: 15 residues. From germline, CDR1 is MNHEY and CDR2 SMNVEV (reference sequence). The CDR3 nucleotides are TGTGCCAGCAGTTTAAACAGGGGCGGTACAGATACGCAGTATTTT. Translating it yields CASSLNRGGTDTQYF.

This clone was observed a few times. The chain recombines TRBV7-9 with TRBJ2-1; TRBD1 aligns across 7 bases. With 5 bases clipped from V and 3 bases from J, the junction kept 10 bases outside the gene matches. The CDR3 totals 16 residues. Germline CDR1 reads SEHNR; CDR2 reads FQNEAQ (reference sequence). Here the CDR3 reads CASSPTGTVNYNEQFF. The CDR3 DNA reads as TGTGCCAGCAGCCCAACCGGGACAGTAAACTACAATGAGCAGTTCTTC.

V usage is TRBV5-4 and J usage is TRBJ1-2; the D gene is possibly TRBD1 (6 bases). Trimming shortened V by 6 bases and J by 6 bases, and 15 bases separated the two germline ends. This CDR3 is built from 13 residues. Germline V gives CDR1 SGHNT, CDR2 YYREEE (reference sequence). The CDR3 sequence is CASNPWGAHGYTF. The CDR3, as DNA: TGTGCCAGCAACCCTTGGGGGGCGCATGGCTACACCTTC.

The CDR3 reads CASSPPSRGFNGYTF. The DNA of the CDR3 is TGTGCCAGCTCACCACCGTCCAGGGGCTTCAATGGCTACACCTTC. The J gene is TRBJ1-2, the V gene TRBV18, with a possible D match to TRBD1 (6 bases). V gave up 0 bases and J gave up 6 bases, with 14 bases separating them. This CDR3 contains 15 residues. In germline, CDR1 is KGHSH, CDR2 LQKENI.

The chain recombines TRBV7-8 with TRBJ1-2; 7 nucleotides agree with TRBD1. Germline CDR1 reads SGHVS; CDR2 reads FQNEAQ. V trimming: 5 bases; J trimming: 4 bases; junction bases outside the gene matches: 7. The CDR3 spans 14 residues. The CDR3 DNA follows: TGTGCCAGCAGCGCCAGCAGGGGGGGCTATGGCTACACCTTC. Amino acids: CASSASRGGYGYTF.

This chain uses TRBV6-1 with TRBJ1-1; 7 bases agree with TRBD1. Trimming took 3 bases from V and 7 from J; bases not matched to a gene: 2. This CDR3 is built from 12 residues. Germline V lookup: CDR1 MNHNS, CDR2 SASEGT. The CDR3 DNA reads as TGTGCCAGCAGTGACAGGGGGATTGAAGCTTTCTTT. Protein product: CASSDRGIEAFF.

The chain recombines TRBV25-1 with TRBJ2-2; 11 bases fit TRBD2. The CDR3 has 16 residues. The V segment lost 2 bases and the J segment 7 bases; nucleotides outside the gene matches: 6. In germline, CDR1 is MGHDK, CDR2 SYGVNS. The CDR3: CASSERLAGLDGELFF. Written as DNA, the CDR3 is TGTGCCAGCAGTGAAAGACTAGCGGGGCTGGACGGGGAGCTGTTTTTT.

The chain uses TRBV7-2 and TRBJ2-1; possible D gene TRBD2, 5 bases. Germline CDR1 is SGHTA and CDR2 is FQGNSA. CDR3 length: 15 residues. V was shortened by 3 bases and J by 8 bases, with 17 bases between the two germline ends. The CDR3: CASSFDVRVRDEQFF. The CDR3 DNA follows: TGTGCCAGCAGCTTCGACGTGAGGGTTCGGGATGAGCAGTTCTTC.

The V call is TRBV10-1, the J call TRBJ2-7; D is uncertain. This CDR3 spans 16 amino acids. Per the germline V gene, CDR1 is WNHNN and CDR2 is SYGVQD (reference sequence). V lost 3 bases to trimming and J lost 1 base, with 16 bases between them. CDR3 in amino acids: CASSESSASLSYEQYF. The CDR3 DNA sequence: TGCGCCAGCAGTGAATCCTCGGCCTCACTTTCCTACGAGCAGTACTTC.

The chain combines TRBV7-6 with TRBJ2-7, with 8 bases that match TRBD1. Per germline, CDR1 SGHVS and CDR2 FNYEAQ. This CDR3 has 16 amino acids. With V trimmed by 0 bases and J by 5 bases, 9 bases remained unmatched. CDR3 sequence: CASSLALSDRVHEQYF. The CDR3 nucleotides are TGTGCCAGCAGCTTAGCGCTTTCGGACAGGGTCCACGAGCAGTACTTC.

The V call is TRBV28, the J call TRBJ2-5; D is uncertain. The CDR3 covers 11 residues. Trimming removed 5 bases at V and 5 bases at J, with 6 bases between. CDR1 is MDHEN, CDR2 SYDVKM, per germline. The CDR3 is CASSKEETQYF. CDR3 in DNA: TGTGCCAGCAGTAAAGAGGAGACCCAGTACTTC. Full variable domain (missing parts from reference TRBV28 and TRBJ2-5): DVKVTQSSRYLVKRTGEKVFLECVQDMDHENMFWYRQDPGLGLRLIYFSYDVKMKEKGDIPEGYSVSREKKERFSLILESASTNQTSMYLCASSKEETQYFGPGTRLLVL.

This clone was counted a single time. The rearrangement joins TRBV6-1 to TRBJ2-2; D call uncertain. Trimming pared 4 bases from V and 7 bases from J, leaving 19 bases between. Germline CDR1 and CDR2: MNHNS and SASEGT. The CDR3 has 16 residues. DNA for the CDR3: TGTGCCAGCAGTGGTTCGGGCCGGTTTGGGTACGGGGAGCTGTTTTTT. This codes for CASSGSGRFGYGELFF.

This clone was detected only once. This chain links TRBV5-1 with TRBJ1-1; D not resolved. The CDR3 has 15 residues. CDR1 SGHRS and CDR2 YFSETQ come from the germline V gene. V shed 0 bases and J shed 1 base, with 10 bases lying between them. The CDR3: CASSLERHPNTEAFF. CDR3 nucleotides: TGCGCCAGCAGCTTGGAAAGACACCCGAACACTGAAGCTTTCTTT.

The count of this clone is one. The chain has TRBV3-1 (or the pseudogene TRBV3-2) and TRBJ1-3; TRBD1 agrees at 9 bases. V was pared by 3 bases and J by 4 bases, with 7 bases of the junction left unmatched. Germline-derived CDR1 and CDR2 are LGHDT and YNNKEL (reference sequence). The CDR3 has 16 amino acids. CDR3 sequence (DNA): TGTGCCAGCAGCCATTTGGGACAGGGTCTAGGAAACACCATATATTTT. Protein sequence: CASSHLGQGLGNTIYF.

The chain carries TRBV7-2 and TRBJ2-5; D is ambiguous. The ends were cut back, 0 bases at V and 5 bases at J, with 13 bases in the middle. From germline, CDR1 is SGHTA and CDR2 FQGNSA. The CDR3 runs 15 residues. The CDR3 protein is CASSLAGTPPETQYF. CDR3 coding DNA: TGTGCCAGCAGCTTAGCGGGAACACCGCCGGAGACCCAGTACTTC.

The rearrangement uses TRBV2 and TRBJ1-5; the D gene is possibly TRBD1 (5 bases). Germline V gene data show CDR1 as SNHLY and CDR2 as FYNNEI. There are 14 residues in the CDR3. Trimming left V 2 bases short and J 8 bases short, with 13 bases between. The CDR3 here is CASSERMGGKPQHF. The CDR3 DNA sequence: TGTGCCAGCAGTGAAAGAATGGGGGGAAAGCCCCAGCATTTT.